Each of the 10 T cell receptor beta chains below was sequenced from the same sample in a study of neurological immune-mediated disorders. TCRdb re-called the 5' RACE reads with MiXCR, one entry per CDR3 protein. The sample yields tens of thousands of distinct CDR3 sequences, 4% to 5.5% seen once. Sequenced: PBMCs. The receptors come from a man in his fifties or sixties with multiple sclerosis.

This clonotype was counted ten times or more. The chain carries TRBV20-1 and TRBJ1-1; 7 bases are shared with TRBD1. This CDR3 is built from 13 residues. The germline V gene encodes CDR1 DFQATT and CDR2 SNEGSKA (reference sequence). Trimming removed 6 bases from V and 3 bases from J; junction bases left unmatched: 7. CDR3 sequence: CSARTGRHTEAFF. The CDR3 DNA is TGCAGTGCACGGACAGGCCGTCACACTGAAGCTTTCTTT.

This clonotype was recorded many times. This rearrangement joins TRBV15 to TRBJ1-5, with a weak D call TRBD1 (5 bases). The CDR3 runs to 17 residues. The ends were cut back, 0 bases at V and 2 bases at J, with 14 bases in the middle. Germline lookup yields CDR1 LNHNV and CDR2 YYDKDF (reference sequence). Written as DNA, the CDR3 is TGTGCCACCAGCAGAGATATCGCGGGGGGGGGCAATCAGCCCCAGCATTTT. Encoded protein: CATSRDIAGGGNQPQHF.

This clonotype was detected a few times. J is TRBJ2-7 and V is TRBV5-1; 9 bases map to TRBD1. This CDR3 region has 14 residues. With 7 bases clipped from V and 1 base from J, the junction kept 6 bases outside the gene matches. The germline gives CDR1 SGHRS, CDR2 YFSETQ. The CDR3 bases are TGCGCCAGCTCCGGAGGACAGGGGTCCTACGAGCAGTACTTC. Protein product: CASSGGQGSYEQYF.

This clonotype has more than one count but fewer than ten. Given a much more abundant clone one base away, this may be a read error. The chain has TRBV12-3 or TRBV12-4 and TRBJ1-5, with D unclear. The CDR3 runs to 13 residues. In nucleotides, the CDR3 is TGTGCCAGCAGTTTAGGAGTGGATCAGCCCCAGAATTTT. Amino acid sequence: CASSLGVDQPQNF.

At least ten counts were recorded for this clonotype. The chain carries TRBV12-3 or TRBV12-4 and TRBJ2-7, with 7 bases that match TRBD1. The V and J ends lost 6 bases and 2 bases, in that order; junction bases with no gene match: 4. The length of the CDR3 is 13 residues. CDR3 protein: CASRRTGPYEQYF. The DNA of the CDR3 is TGTGCCAGCAGGCGGACAGGCCCCTACGAGCAGTACTTC.

In this sample, this clonotype turned up a few times. A read error may be the cause here, since a much bigger clone is one base away. The J gene is TRBJ2-1, the V gene TRBV20-1; D gene uncertain. The germline V gene has CDR1 DFQATT and CDR2 SNEGSKA (reference sequence). The CDR3 is 13 residues long. V was trimmed by 5 bases and J by 7 bases, leaving 15 bases between them. The CDR3 nucleotides read TGCAGTGCTTCTGGCAAAATTCGGAATGAGCAGTTCTTC. Protein: CSASGKIRNEQFF.

This clonotype is categorized as medium-sized. This sequence joins TRBV3-1 and TRBJ1-2; D gene ambiguous. The length of the CDR3 is 12 residues. Germline loops: CDR1 LGHDT, CDR2 YNNKEL (reference sequence). The ends were cut back, 0 bases at V and 8 bases at J, with 7 bases in the middle. The CDR3 protein is CASSQDNGGYTF. DNA for the CDR3: TGTGCCAGCAGCCAAGATAATGGGGGCTACACCTTC.

This clonotype was seen a few times. The chain is built from TRBV12-3 or TRBV12-4 and TRBJ2-5; TRBD1 agrees at 8 bases. This CDR3 is 15 amino acids long. Unmatched junction bases numbered 5, after V lost 5 bases and J lost 0 bases. CDR3 DNA sequence: TGTGCCAGCAGTCAGGACAGGGCATACCAAGAGACCCAGTACTTC. Translated: CASSQDRAYQETQYF.

This clonotype was found many times. V and J are TRBV20-1 and TRBJ2-1; the match to TRBD2 covers 13 bases. J gave up 3 bases and V 5 bases, and 13 bases lay outside the gene matches. Germline V gene lookup returns CDR1 DFQATT and CDR2 SNEGSKA (reference sequence). This CDR3 is 18 amino acids long. The CDR3 DNA follows: TGCAGTGCTCACGTGTGGGGACTAGCGGGGACCGACTACAATGAGCAGTTCTTC. Translated, it gives CSAHVWGLAGTDYNEQFF.

This clonotype was seen ten or more times. The chain joins TRBV5-1 to TRBJ2-7; TRBD1 agrees at 8 bases. V gave up 0 bases and J gave up 4 bases; unmatched junction bases: 9. Germline CDR1 SGHRS, CDR2 YFSETQ. This CDR3 is 16 amino acids long. Here the CDR3 DNA reads TGCGCCAGCAGCTTGGCCGGAGGACAGGGTACGTACGAGCAGTACTTC. It encodes CASSLAGGQGTYEQYF.